This TCR beta chain was documented in a study of PD-L1 blockade in urothelial cancer. Whole-study context: The study started patients on atezolizumab around 2014, giving 1,200 mg intravenously every 3 weeks. Counts from blood samples showed a median of roughly 140,000 T cells. The study's findings and limits: Those with durable benefit had larger increases in tumor-associated blood clones at 3 weeks.

The CDR3 consists of 17 residues. V shed 1 base, J shed 1 base, and the junction held 7 bases outside the gene matches. Per germline, CDR1 SGHVS and CDR2 FNYEAQ. Sample time point: pretreatment peripheral blood. Locally advanced or metastatic urothelial carcinoma affected all patients. As to this clone: What it binds is unknown.

This table comes from immunoSEQ multiplex PCR, and its TCRdb copy is limited to in-frame clones, with some not included. The table lists approximately 63,000 clones, approximately 75% of them singletons. V and J are TRBV7-6 and TRBJ2-7; 10 nucleotides align to TRBD1. The sample was PBMCs, taken around atezolizumab (anti-PD-L1) treatment. This sequence originates from a man between 65 and 80 years old with urothelial cancer. The CDR3 protein is CASSLGSGTGDSYEQYF. The CDR3 DNA follows: TGTGCCAGCAGCTTAGGATCCGGGACAGGGGATTCCTACGAGCAGTACTTC.